This T cell receptor beta chain was captured in a study of blood T cell repertoires in COVID-19. The study recruited people aged about 18 to 90 years across 24 US areas. Participants were placed into cohorts based on the clinical history they reported. This CDR3 is 14 amino acids long. Germline CDR1 MNHEY, CDR2 SVGAGI. Deletions cut 6 bases from V and 0 bases from J, with 10 bases between. Source study methods: Counts of nucleated cells, estimated from reference gene primer amplification, were obtained. Sequenced by immunoSEQ multiplex PCR; TCRdb stores in-frame clones only, minus some. V, J and clone size derive from that table, while D and trimming were established from the DNA sequence. The profile shows roughly 320,000 clones, just over 85% of them singletons.

The clonotype originates from a man aged 25-45 years who had recovered from COVID-19. Sample: PBMCs or T cells enriched from blood (not recorded which). The chain joins TRBV6-5 to TRBJ2-3, with D possibly matching TRBD2 (5 bases). The chain's CDR3 is CASRGERSTDTQYF. The CDR3 region has the DNA TGTGCCAGCAGAGGCGAGCGGAGCACAGATACGCAGTATTTT.